This T cell receptor (beta chain) was documented in a study of T cells after yellow fever vaccination. Across the whole study: Where fractions had low cell numbers, libraries were prepared from them with the SMART-Seq v4 Ultra Low Input RNA kit. Study-wide results and caveats: Subsequent booster samples again held most clones from primary vaccination (96% CD4, nearly 90% CD8).

This clonotype was observed many times. Its antigen remains unidentified. The CDR3 has 16 amino acids. The V and J ends lost 0 bases and 1 base respectively, with 13 bases between them. Germline values: CDR1 DFQATT, CDR2 SNEGSKA (reference sequence). Production of TCR cDNA was by 5'RACE template switching, which also added a universal primer site and UMIs. Each CDR3 protein is one row after TCRdb ran MiXCR on the 5' RACE reads. The table records around 260,000 distinct CDR3 sequences, roughly 5.6% of them present only once. This sequence was found in a man between 18 and 35 years old who received the YFV17D yellow fever vaccine. The rearrangement uses TRBV20-1 and TRBJ2-4; D may be TRBD1 or TRBD2 (5 bases each). The sequenced sample was CD4+ T cells sorted from PBMCs, obtained on the day of the yellow fever booster vaccination. CDR3 DNA sequence: TGCAGTGCTAGAGATCCGATGGGGGACGCCAAAAACATTCAGTACTTC. It yields the protein CSARDPMGDAKNIQYF.